This TCR beta chain was identified in a study of fetal regulatory T cell absence and autoimmunity. CDR3 length: 14 amino acids. V lost 5 bases and J 1 base, leaving 11 bases between the germline ends. CDR1 and CDR2 from the germline V gene are SGHNT and YENEEA. Profiled with immunoSEQ multiplex PCR; TCRdb holds only in-frame clones, not every one. Seen here are about 50,000 clones, approximately 83% observed once, and the top ten hold 0.41%. V gene TRBV11-3 combines with J gene TRBJ1-1, with D unclear. The clonotype was recovered from a newborn boy with IPEX syndrome. The specimen was cord blood. The CDR3: CASSLLGGNTEAFF. CDR3 sequence (DNA): TGTGCCAGCAGCCTATTAGGAGGGAACACTGAAGCTTTCTTT.